This T cell receptor beta chain originates from a study of T cells in Graves' hyperthyroidism and ophthalmopathy. Researchers took RNA transcripts and amplified the TCR beta CDR3 regions from them. The HTBI primer set served for first-round RT-PCR of the TCR CDR3. Each CDR3 protein gets one entry after TCRdb re-called the multiplex PCR reads with MiXCR. The sample yields about 520,000 distinct CDR3 sequences, under 25% seen once. The table lists this clonotype with many counts. This sequence was found in a man between 18 and 35 years old with Graves' hyperthyroidism. Sequencing used blood.

The CDR3 loop reads CASSEGSSQNIQYF. In DNA, the CDR3 is TGTGCCAGTAGCGAGGGTAGCAGCCAGAACATTCAGTACTTC. The chain is built from TRBV19 and TRBJ2-4; D may be TRBD2 (5 bases). The CDR3 contains 14 residues. Trimming left V 6 bases short and J 7 bases short, with 16 bases between. Germline V lookup: CDR1 LNHDA, CDR2 SQIVND (reference sequence).